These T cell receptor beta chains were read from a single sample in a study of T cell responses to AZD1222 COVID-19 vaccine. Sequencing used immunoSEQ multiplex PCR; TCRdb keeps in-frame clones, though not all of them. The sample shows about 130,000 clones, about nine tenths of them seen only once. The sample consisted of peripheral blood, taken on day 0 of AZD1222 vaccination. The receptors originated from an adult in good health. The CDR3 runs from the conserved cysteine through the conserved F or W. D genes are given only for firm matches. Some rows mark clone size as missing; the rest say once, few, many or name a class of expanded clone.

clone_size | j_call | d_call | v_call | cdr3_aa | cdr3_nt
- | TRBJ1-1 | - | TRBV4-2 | CASSQDGMNTEAFF | TGTGCCAGCAGCCAAGATGGTATGAACACTGAAGCTTTCTTT
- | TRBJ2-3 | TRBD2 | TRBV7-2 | CASSFPRTSGGTDTQYF | TGTGCCAGCAGCTTCCCGCGGACTAGCGGGGGCACAGATACGCAGTATTTT
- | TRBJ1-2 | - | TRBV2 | CASSEYVRNNYGYTF | TGTGCCAGCAGTGAATATGTCAGAAATAACTATGGCTACACCTTC
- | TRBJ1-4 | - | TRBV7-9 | CATRHQEKLFF | TGTGCCACCCGGCATCAGGAAAAACTGTTTTTT
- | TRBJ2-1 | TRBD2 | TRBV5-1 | CASSPGLAGAQRYNEQFF | TGCGCCAGCAGCCCGGGACTAGCGGGGGCCCAGAGGTACAATGAGCAGTTCTTC
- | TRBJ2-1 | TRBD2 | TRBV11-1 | CASSPGGLATYNEQFF | TGTGCCAGCAGCCCCGGGGGACTAGCTACCTACAATGAGCAGTTCTTC
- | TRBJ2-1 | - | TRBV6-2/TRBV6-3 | CASSPNRHNEQFF | TGTGCCAGCAGCCCCAACCGACACAATGAGCAGTTCTTC
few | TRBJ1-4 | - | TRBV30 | CAWSLVDGKLFF | TGTGCCTGGAGTTTGGTCGACGGAAAACTGTTTTTT
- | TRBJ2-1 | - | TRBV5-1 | CASSLTWEFGNNEQFF | TGCGCCAGCAGCTTGACGTGGGAATTCGGTAACAATGAGCAGTTCTTC
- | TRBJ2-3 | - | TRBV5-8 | CASSLERAADTQYF | TGTGCCAGCAGCTTGGAAAGGGCGGCGGATACGCAGTATTTT
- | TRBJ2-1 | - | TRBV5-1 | CASSPRGLDPGDEQFF | TGCGCCAGCAGCCCGAGGGGACTGGACCCGGGGGATGAGCAGTTCTTC
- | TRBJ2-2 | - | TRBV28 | CASSLSGTPNTGELFF | TGTGCCAGCAGTTTGTCCGGGACCCCTAACACCGGGGAGCTGTTTTTT
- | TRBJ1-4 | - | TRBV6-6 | CASVGATNEKLFF | TGTGCCAGCGTAGGTGCAACTAATGAAAAACTGTTTTTT
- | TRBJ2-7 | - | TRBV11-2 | CASSPRPAPYEQYF | TGTGCCAGCAGCCCCAGGCCTGCCCCCTACGAGCAGTACTTC
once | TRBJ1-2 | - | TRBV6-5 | CASRHTGRSNYGYTF | TGTGCCAGCAGACATACGGGACGGAGTAACTATGGCTACACCTTC
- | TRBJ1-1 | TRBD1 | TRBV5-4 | CASSFWQGGTEAFF | TGTGCCAGCAGCTTTTGGCAGGGGGGCACTGAAGCTTTCTTT
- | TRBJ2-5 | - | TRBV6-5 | CASSYATGNGGTQYF | TGTGCCAGCAGTTACGCCACAGGGAATGGTGGGACCCAGTACTTC
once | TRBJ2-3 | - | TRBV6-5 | CASRHAPPRTDTQYF | TGTGCCAGCAGACATGCCCCCCCGAGGACAGATACGCAGTATTTT
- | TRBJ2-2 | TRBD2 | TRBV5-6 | CASSLMSSGGAHGELFF | TGTGCCAGCAGCTTGATGTCTAGCGGGGGGGCCCACGGGGAGCTGTTTTTT
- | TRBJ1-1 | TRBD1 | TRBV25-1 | CASRQGAGGAFF | TGTGCCAGCAGACAGGGGGCTGGTGGCGCTTTCTTT
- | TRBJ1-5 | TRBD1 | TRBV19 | CASKPSGQAQYSNQPQHF | TGTGCCAGTAAACCCTCCGGACAGGCGCAGTATAGCAATCAGCCCCAGCATTTT
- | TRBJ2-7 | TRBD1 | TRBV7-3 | CASSGQGSYEQYF | TGTGCCAGCTCCGGACAGGGTTCCTACGAGCAGTACTTC
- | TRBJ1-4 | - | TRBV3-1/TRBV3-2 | CASSQDPGSKEKLFF | TGTGCCAGCAGCCAAGATCCGGGCAGCAAAGAAAAACTGTTTTTT
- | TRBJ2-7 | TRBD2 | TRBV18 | CASSPRGGGAREQYF | TGTGCCAGCTCTCCCCGGGGCGGGGGGGCCAGAGAGCAGTACTTC
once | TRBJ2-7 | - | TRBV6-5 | CASSPGSVREQYF | TGTGCCAGCAGCCCAGGATCCGTACGCGAGCAGTACTTC
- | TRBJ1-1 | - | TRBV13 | CASSLWVGTEAFF | TGTGCCAGCAGCTTATGGGTAGGCACTGAAGCTTTCTTT
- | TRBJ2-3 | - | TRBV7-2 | CASSRWQSTDTQYF | TGTGCCAGCAGCCGTTGGCAGAGCACAGATACGCAGTATTTT
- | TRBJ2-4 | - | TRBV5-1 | CASSLDGGLNIQYF | TGCGCCAGCAGCTTGGACGGGGGTTTAAACATTCAGTACTTC
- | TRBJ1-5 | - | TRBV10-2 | CASNQGPHQPQHF | TGCGCCAGCAATCAGGGCCCCCATCAGCCCCAGCATTTT
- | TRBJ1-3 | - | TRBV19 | CASFGPSGNTIYF | TGTGCCAGTTTCGGGCCGTCTGGAAACACCATATATTTT
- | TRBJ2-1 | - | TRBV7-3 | CASSLRPQGEQFF | TGTGCCAGCAGCTTAAGGCCGCAGGGGGAGCAGTTCTTC
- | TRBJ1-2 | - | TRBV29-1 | CSVEEFGAFGYTF | TGCAGCGTTGAAGAGTTTGGGGCTTTTGGCTACACCTTC
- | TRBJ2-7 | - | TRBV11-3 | CASSFSGGSEQYF | TGTGCCAGCAGCTTTTCTGGAGGATCCGAGCAGTACTTC